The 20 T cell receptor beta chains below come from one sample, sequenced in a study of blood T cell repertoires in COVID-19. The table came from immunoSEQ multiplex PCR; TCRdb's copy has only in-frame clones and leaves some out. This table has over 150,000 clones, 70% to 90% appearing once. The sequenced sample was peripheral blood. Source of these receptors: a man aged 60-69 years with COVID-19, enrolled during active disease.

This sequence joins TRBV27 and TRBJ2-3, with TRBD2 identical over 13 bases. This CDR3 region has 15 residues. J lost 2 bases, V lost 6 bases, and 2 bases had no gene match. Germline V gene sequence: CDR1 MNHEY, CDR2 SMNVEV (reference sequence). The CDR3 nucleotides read TGTGCCAGCAGGGGACTAGCGGGAAACACAGATACGCAGTATTTT. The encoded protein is CASRGLAGNTDTQYF.

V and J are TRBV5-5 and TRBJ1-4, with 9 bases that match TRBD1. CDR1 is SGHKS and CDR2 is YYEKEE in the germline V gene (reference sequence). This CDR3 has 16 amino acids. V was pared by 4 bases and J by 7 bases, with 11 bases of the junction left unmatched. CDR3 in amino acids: CASSAGTGIDGEKLFF. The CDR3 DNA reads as TGTGCCAGCAGCGCAGGGACAGGGATTGACGGTGAAAAACTGTTTTTT.

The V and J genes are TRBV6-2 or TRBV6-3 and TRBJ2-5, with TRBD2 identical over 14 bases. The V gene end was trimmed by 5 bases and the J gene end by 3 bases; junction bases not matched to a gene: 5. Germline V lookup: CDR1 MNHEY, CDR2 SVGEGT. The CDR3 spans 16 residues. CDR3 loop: CASSQTSGGAEETQYF. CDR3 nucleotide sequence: TGTGCCAGCAGTCAGACTAGCGGGGGGGCGGAAGAGACCCAGTACTTC.

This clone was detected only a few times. CDR3 amino acids: CASSLGAGDTIRYTF. The CDR3 DNA sequence: TGCGCCAGCAGCTTGGGGGCAGGGGATACTATACGCTACACCTTC. The J gene is TRBJ1-2, the V gene TRBV5-1, with D possibly TRBD1 on 6 matching bases. The CDR3 sequence is 15 residues long. V shed 0 bases and J shed 9 bases, with 18 bases lying between them. Germline values: CDR1 SGHRS, CDR2 YFSETQ.

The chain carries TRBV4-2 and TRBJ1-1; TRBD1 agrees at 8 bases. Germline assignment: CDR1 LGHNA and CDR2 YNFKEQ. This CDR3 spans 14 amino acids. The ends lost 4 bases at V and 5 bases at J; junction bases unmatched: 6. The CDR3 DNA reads TGTGCCAGCAGCCCCCCGGACAGGGTTACTGAAGCTTTCTTT. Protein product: CASSPPDRVTEAFF.

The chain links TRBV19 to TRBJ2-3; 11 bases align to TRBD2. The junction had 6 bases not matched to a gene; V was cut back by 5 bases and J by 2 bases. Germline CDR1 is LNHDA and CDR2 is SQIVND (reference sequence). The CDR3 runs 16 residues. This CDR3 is CASSATSGGDTDTQYF. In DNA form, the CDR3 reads TGTGCCAGTAGTGCAACTAGCGGGGGAGACACAGATACGCAGTATTTT.

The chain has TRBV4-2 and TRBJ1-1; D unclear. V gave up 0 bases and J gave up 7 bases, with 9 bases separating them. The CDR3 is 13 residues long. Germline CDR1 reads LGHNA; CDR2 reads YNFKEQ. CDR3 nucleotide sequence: TGTGCCAGCAGCCAAGAAGGATGGAGTGAAGCTTTCTTT. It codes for CASSQEGWSEAFF.

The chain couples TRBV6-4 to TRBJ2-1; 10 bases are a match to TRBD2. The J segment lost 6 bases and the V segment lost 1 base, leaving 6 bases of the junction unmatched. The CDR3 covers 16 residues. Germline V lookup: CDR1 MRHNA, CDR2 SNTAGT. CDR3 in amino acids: CASSDLSGGAFNEQFF. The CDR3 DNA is TGTGCCAGCAGTGACTTAAGCGGGGGGGCGTTCAATGAGCAGTTCTTC.

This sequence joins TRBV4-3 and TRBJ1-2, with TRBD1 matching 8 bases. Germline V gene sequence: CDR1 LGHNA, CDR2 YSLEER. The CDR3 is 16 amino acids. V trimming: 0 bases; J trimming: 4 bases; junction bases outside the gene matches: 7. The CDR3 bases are TGCGCCAGCAGCCAAGAGTTGACAGGGGCGGGCTATGGCTACACCTTC. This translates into CASSQELTGAGYGYTF.

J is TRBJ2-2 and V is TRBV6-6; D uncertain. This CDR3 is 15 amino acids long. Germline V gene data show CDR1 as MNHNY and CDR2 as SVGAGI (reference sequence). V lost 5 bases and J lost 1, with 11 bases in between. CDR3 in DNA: TGTGCCAGCAGTGCGGTGGTGGGGAACACCGGGGAGCTGTTTTTT. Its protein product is CASSAVVGNTGELFF.

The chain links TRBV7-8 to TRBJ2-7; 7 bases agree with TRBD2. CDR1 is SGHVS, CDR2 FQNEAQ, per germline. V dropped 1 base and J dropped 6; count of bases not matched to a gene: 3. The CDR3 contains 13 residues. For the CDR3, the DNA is TGTGCCAGCAGCTTAGAGGCTAGCGGCGAGCAGTACTTC. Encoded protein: CASSLEASGEQYF. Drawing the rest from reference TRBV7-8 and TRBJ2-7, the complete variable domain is GAGVSQSPRYKVAKRGQDVALRCDPISGHVSLFWYQQALGQGPEFLTYFQNEAQLDKSGLPSDRFFAERPEGSVSTLKIQRTQQEDSAVYLCASSLEASGEQYFGPGTRLTVT.

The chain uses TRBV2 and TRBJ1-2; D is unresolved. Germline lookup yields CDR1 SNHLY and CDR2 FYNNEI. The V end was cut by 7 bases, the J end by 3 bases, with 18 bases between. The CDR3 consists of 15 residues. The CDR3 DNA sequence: TGTGCCAGCACCAAGCCGGGAGGGAGCGACTATGGCTACACCTTC. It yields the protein CASTKPGGSDYGYTF.

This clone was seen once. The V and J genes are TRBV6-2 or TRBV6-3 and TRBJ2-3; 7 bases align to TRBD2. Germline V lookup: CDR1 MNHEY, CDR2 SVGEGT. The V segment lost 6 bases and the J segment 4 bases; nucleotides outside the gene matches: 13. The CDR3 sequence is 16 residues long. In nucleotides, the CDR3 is TGTGCCAGCAGGCCTGCTAGCGGTTCTCGCCCAGATACGCAGTATTTT. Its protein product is CASRPASGSRPDTQYF.

The CDR3 here is CASSLSSRPLQNTEAFF. DNA of the CDR3: TGTGCCAGCAGTTTATCGAGCCGGCCACTACAGAACACTGAAGCTTTCTTT. J is TRBJ1-1 and V is TRBV27; unclear D gene. In germline, CDR1 is MNHEY, CDR2 SMNVEV (reference sequence). Trimming took off 0 bases at V and 1 base at J, with 15 bases between the two ends. The CDR3 loop spans 17 amino acids.

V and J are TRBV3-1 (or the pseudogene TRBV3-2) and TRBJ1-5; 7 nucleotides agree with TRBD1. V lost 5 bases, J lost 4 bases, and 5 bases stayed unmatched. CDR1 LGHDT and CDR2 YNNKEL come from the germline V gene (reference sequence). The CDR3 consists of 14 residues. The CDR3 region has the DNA TGTGCCAGCAGCTCGACAGGGAGAAATCAGCCCCAGCATTTT. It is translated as CASSSTGRNQPQHF.

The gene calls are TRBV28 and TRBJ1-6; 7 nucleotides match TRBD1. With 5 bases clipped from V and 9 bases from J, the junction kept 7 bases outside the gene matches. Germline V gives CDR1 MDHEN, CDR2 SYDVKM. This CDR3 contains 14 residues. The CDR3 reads CASSRDRVGSPLHF. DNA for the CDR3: TGTGCCAGCAGTCGAGACAGGGTAGGTTCACCCCTCCACTTT.

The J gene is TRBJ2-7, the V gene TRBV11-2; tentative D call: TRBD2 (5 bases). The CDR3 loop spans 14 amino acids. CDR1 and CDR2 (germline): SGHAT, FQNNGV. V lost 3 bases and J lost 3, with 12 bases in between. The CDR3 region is CASSFRRGFYEQYF. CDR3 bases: TGTGCCAGCAGCTTCCGACGGGGTTTCTACGAGCAGTACTTC. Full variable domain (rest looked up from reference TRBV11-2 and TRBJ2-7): EAGVAQSPRYKIIEKRQSVAFWCNPISGHATLYWYQQILGQGPKLLIQFQNNGVVDDSQLPKDRFSAERLKGVDSTLKIQPAKLEDSAVYLCASSFRRGFYEQYFGPGTRLTVT.

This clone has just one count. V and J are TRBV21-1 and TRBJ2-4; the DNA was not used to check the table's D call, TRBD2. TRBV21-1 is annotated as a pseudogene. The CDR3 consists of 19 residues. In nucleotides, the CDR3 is TGTGCCACCGGACCCAACTTAGCGGCCCATGGGGTTGCCAAAAACATTCAGTACTTC. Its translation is CATGPNLAAHGVAKNIQYF.

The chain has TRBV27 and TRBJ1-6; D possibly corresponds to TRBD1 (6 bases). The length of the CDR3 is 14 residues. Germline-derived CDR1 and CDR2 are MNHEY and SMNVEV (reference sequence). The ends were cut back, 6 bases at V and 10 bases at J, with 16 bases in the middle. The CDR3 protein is CASRQGIEVSPLHF. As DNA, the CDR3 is TGTGCCAGCAGACAGGGTATTGAGGTCTCACCCCTCCACTTT.

The CDR3 is CASTKVEPLKEQYF. For the CDR3, the DNA is TGTGCCAGCACCAAGGTGGAGCCTTTGAAAGAGCAGTACTTC. The chain has TRBV28 and TRBJ2-7, with D unclear. CDR1 is MDHEN and CDR2 is SYDVKM in the germline V gene. The CDR3 has 14 amino acids. V lost 7 bases to trimming and J lost 7 bases, with 20 bases between them.